This entry concerns a single TCR beta chain. This receptor's antigen is unknown. No quality values exist for individual bases; no much larger clone is one base distant. This sample is drawn from a study of T cell responses to AZD1222 COVID-19 vaccine (dated by TCRdb to the early 2020s). Describing the broader study: A total of 240 or so trial participants underwent TCR sequencing, of whom 200 to 220 had received two doses of AZD1222 and 26 had received two doses of the MenACWY control vaccine. Trial participants were enrolled by age into subgroups of 18-55, 56-69 and 70-plus years, and roughly 160, 29 and 62 TCR-sequenced participants, respectively, were included in these subgroups. The full study reports these points: Only six AZD1222 recipients were SARS-CoV-2 seropositive at baseline, limiting conclusions about previously exposed vaccinees. Because no day 14 peak-response samples were available, repertoires were characterized only after the peak T cell response. After two AZD1222 doses, spike-specific TCR breadth and depth were significantly higher than at day 0 and than in MenACWY recipients. Participants were mostly white British and included more females than males, and it was suggested by the authors that clonal diversity may have been underestimated. The vaccine-associated CD4 TCRs covered the entire spike protein, and the dominant responses fell in regions 160-218 and 743-854. The 56-69-year group was small, and its depth increase did not reach significance, likely because of low power. Reportedly, almost half of the unique spike-specific TCRs recognized epitopes lying outside the regions that are mutated in the B.1.351 and B.1.1.7 variants.

The CDR3 regions of human TCRbeta chains were analyzed by immunosequencing. Concerning the study's data processing: Repertoire TCRs were checked for matches against a reference library of SARS-CoV-2-specific TCRs that had been generated using the MIRA antigen-specificity platform. Breadth was defined as the fraction of unique TCRs that were SARS-CoV-2-associated, and depth was defined as the fraction of total T cells that were SARS-CoV-2-associated. Each spike-specific TCR was assigned to its reactive spike region and to a CD4 or CD8 class using the MIRA data. Log10-transformed breadth and depth values were compared by one-way ANOVA with Sidak's multiple comparisons tests. TCRdb re-hosts the immuneACCESS table, in-frame sequences only. Its copies lack some clones; in the studies checked, an unresolved V gene accounts for under half of them, and the cause for the rest is not known. For V, J and clone size, that table is used; D and trimming come from the DNA. The sample table records about 73,000 clones; roughly 89% of these occur just once. The top ten clones comprise 7.5% to 10% of the sample.

According to the study, the label for this sample's time point signals: about 28 days (+/-7) after the second vaccine dose. Because spike-specific TCR depth and breadth did not differ between the two schedules, AZD1222 recipients who got a second dose at roughly 4 weeks were pooled with those who got a second dose at roughly 12 weeks. Samples from vaccinated people were obtained from the UK trials COV001 and COV002, which included a single-blind randomized controlled phase 2/3 trial of AZD1222 (ChAdOx1 nCoV-19) in healthy adults. For TCRbeta chain sequencing, PBMC samples from trial participants were taken at day 0 and at day 28 after the second dose. The CDR3, cysteine through phenylalanine, is 17 amino acids long. Only the CDR3 part of the read is kept: 51 bases, read in frame from the first base. The germline V gene (reference sequence) specifies LNHNV as CDR1 and YYDKDF as CDR2. V ends up 0 bases short and J 7 bases short, with an unmatched junction base count of 10.

The sample here was peripheral blood, taken 28 days after the second AZD1222 dose. This chain joins TRBV15 to TRBJ1-1; 11 bases in between match TRBD1. This receptor was taken from an adult who received the AZD1222 COVID-19 vaccine. This receptor has the CDR3 CATSRDPRTGGWGEAFF. The DNA sequence is TGTGCCACCAGCAGAGATCCCCGGACAGGGGGCTGGGGTGAAGCTTTCTTT.